The entry below describes one T cell receptor (beta chain). Deletions cut 7 bases from V and 4 bases from J, with 13 bases between. Germline V CDR1 and CDR2: MGHDK, SYGVNS. This CDR3 contains 13 residues. These data come from a study of T cell changes during pregnancy in multiple sclerosis. Only in-frame clones appear in the TCRdb table, and some are missing; sequencing was by immunoSEQ multiplex PCR. The table includes 60,000 to 85,000 clones, 92% detected once. The sample here was peripheral blood, taken in the second trimester of pregnancy. The TCR comes from a female donor in good health, enrolled as a control in a pregnancy study. This sequence joins TRBV25-1 and TRBJ1-1; D is unresolved. CDR3: CASTQGRGTEAFF. Written as DNA, the CDR3 is TGTGCCAGCACCCAAGGCCGGGGCACTGAAGCTTTCTTT.